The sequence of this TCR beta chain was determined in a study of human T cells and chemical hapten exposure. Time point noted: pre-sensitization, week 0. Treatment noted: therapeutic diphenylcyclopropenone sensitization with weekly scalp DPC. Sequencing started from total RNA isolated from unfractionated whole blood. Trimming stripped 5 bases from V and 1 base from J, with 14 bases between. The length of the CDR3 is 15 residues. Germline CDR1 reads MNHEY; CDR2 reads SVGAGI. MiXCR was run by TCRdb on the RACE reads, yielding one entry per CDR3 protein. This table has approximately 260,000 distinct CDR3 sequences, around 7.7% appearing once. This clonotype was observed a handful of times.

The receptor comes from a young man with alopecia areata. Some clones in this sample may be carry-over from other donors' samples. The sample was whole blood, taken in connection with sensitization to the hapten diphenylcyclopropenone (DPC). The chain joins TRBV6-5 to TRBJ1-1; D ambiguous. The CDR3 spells CASSPLTAGNTEAFF. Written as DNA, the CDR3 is TGTGCCAGCAGTCCCCTTACGGCGGGGAACACTGAAGCTTTCTTT.